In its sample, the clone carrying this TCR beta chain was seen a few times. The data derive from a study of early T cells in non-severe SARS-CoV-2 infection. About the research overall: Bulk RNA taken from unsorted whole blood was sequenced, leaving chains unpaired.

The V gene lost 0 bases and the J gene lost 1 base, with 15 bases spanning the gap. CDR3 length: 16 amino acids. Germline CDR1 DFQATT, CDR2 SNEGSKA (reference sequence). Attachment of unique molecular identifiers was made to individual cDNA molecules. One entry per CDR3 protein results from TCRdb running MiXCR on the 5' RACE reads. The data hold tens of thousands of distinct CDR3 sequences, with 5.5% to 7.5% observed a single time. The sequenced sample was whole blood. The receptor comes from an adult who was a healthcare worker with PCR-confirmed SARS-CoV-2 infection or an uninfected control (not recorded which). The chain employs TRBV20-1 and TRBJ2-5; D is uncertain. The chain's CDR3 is CSARDFGPRFQETQYF. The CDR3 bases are TGCAGTGCTAGAGATTTCGGACCCAGATTCCAAGAGACCCAGTACTTC.